Below are 20 T cell receptor beta chains sequenced from a single sample in a study of T-cell memory formation after mild COVID-19. TCRdb itself ran the 5' RACE reads through MiXCR, one entry per CDR3 protein. Of about 540,000 distinct CDR3 sequences listed, about a fifth were seen once; the top ten hold approximately 12%. The sample comprised PBMCs or a T cell subset sorted from them (not recorded which). Receptor source: an adult woman who had mild COVID-19 (a few samples of this study predate the infection). Cell type and time point are not known.

This clonotype occurred a few times. This chain uses TRBV4-1 with TRBJ2-2; 10 bases line up with TRBD2. With V trimmed by 4 bases and J by 8 bases, 13 bases remained unmatched. This CDR3 has 17 residues. Germline V gene sequence: CDR1 MGHRA, CDR2 YSYEKL. CDR3 DNA: TGCGCCAGCAGCCCCCGCCCAGCGGGGGGGCTCGGAGGGGAGCTGTTTTTT. As protein: CASSPRPAGGLGGELFF.

The chain links TRBV4-3 to TRBJ1-4; D gene unclear. Germline V CDR1 and CDR2: LGHNA, YSLEER. Trimming took off 1 base at V and 8 bases at J, with 20 bases between the two ends. This CDR3 has 17 residues. The CDR3 nucleotides are TGCGCCAGCAGCCAAGTAGTGAAGAGCGCGGGGTGGGAAAAACTGTTTTTT. Its translation is CASSQVVKSAGWEKLFF.

This clonotype was counted many times. V gene TRBV5-6 combines with J gene TRBJ2-1, with 7 bases aligning to TRBD2. Per the germline V gene, CDR1 is SGHDT and CDR2 is YYEEEE. J was trimmed by 10 bases and V by 1 base; bases with no gene match: 2. The CDR3 extends over 12 amino acids. The CDR3 sequence: CASSLSAGEQFF. As DNA, the CDR3 is TGTGCCAGCAGCTTGTCAGCGGGAGAGCAGTTCTTC.

The chain is built from TRBV7-2 and TRBJ2-5, with 8 bases matching TRBD1. The germline gives CDR1 SGHTA, CDR2 FQGNSA. The CDR3 sequence is 15 residues long. V shed 4 bases, J shed 2 bases, and the junction held 6 bases outside the gene matches. The CDR3 sequence: CASSSARDRQETQYF. The CDR3 DNA follows: TGTGCCAGCAGCTCAGCCAGGGACAGGCAAGAGACCCAGTACTTC.

The genes are TRBV27 and TRBJ1-1; no definite D call. CDR3 size: 16 residues. Per germline, CDR1 MNHEY and CDR2 SMNVEV (reference sequence). With 3 bases removed from V and 1 base from J, the gap between germline ends came to 15 bases. The CDR3 DNA is TGTGCCAGCAGTTTCTATGCCCTCCTTGGGAACACTGAAGCTTTCTTT. Amino acid sequence: CASSFYALLGNTEAFF.

This clonotype was counted ten times or more. This sequence joins TRBV7-9 and TRBJ2-7; the D call may be TRBD1 or TRBD2 (5 bases each). The CDR3 is 13 residues long. Trimming shortened V by 7 bases and J by 7 bases, and 17 bases separated the two germline ends. CDR1 and CDR2 from the germline V gene are SEHNR and FQNEAQ (reference sequence). This CDR3 reads CASISNQGREQYF. CDR3 nucleotide sequence: TGTGCCAGCATCTCGAACCAGGGACGGGAGCAGTACTTC.

The chain recombines TRBV24-1 with TRBJ2-3, with TRBD2 matching 8 bases. V shed 4 bases and J 2 bases; nucleotides not matched to a gene: 10. This CDR3 is 17 amino acids long. From germline, CDR1 is KGHDR and CDR2 SFDVKD. The CDR3 sequence is CATSDRTIAGPTDTQYF. CDR3 nucleotide sequence: TGTGCCACCAGTGACCGGACAATAGCGGGACCCACAGATACGCAGTATTTT.

The table lists this clonotype with many counts. Here the CDR3 DNA reads TGTGCCAGCAGCGTGACAGGGGGCAATGAGCAGTTCTTC. This sequence encodes CASSVTGGNEQFF. The chain combines TRBV5-4 with TRBJ2-1, with TRBD1 matching over 9 bases. CDR3 length: 13 residues. The V gene's germline CDR1 is SGHNT and CDR2 YYREEE (reference sequence). V shed 4 bases, J shed 6 bases, and the junction held 2 bases outside the gene matches.

This clonotype was recorded a few times. The chain is built from TRBV29-1 and TRBJ1-1; D is uncertain. V was shortened by 4 bases and J by 0 bases, with 9 bases between the two germline ends. The CDR3 totals 13 residues. The germline gives CDR1 SQVTM, CDR2 ANQGSEA. The CDR3 nucleotides are TGCAGCGTTGTGAGAAGAATGAACACTGAAGCTTTCTTT. Its translation is CSVVRRMNTEAFF.

The chain couples TRBV9 to TRBJ2-1, with 9 nucleotides matching TRBD2. The germline gives CDR1 SGDLS, CDR2 YYNGEE. The CDR3 covers 15 residues. V dropped 4 bases and J dropped 10; count of bases not matched to a gene: 12. CDR3 sequence reads: CASSTHSSGVYEQFF. CDR3 nucleotide sequence: TGTGCCAGCAGCACACACTCTAGCGGGGTCTACGAGCAGTTCTTC.

Here the CDR3 DNA reads TGTGCCAGCAGCCGGCAGAACGAGGGGATACCCTATGGCTACACCTTC. This gives the protein CASSRQNEGIPYGYTF. This chain links TRBV6-9 with TRBJ1-2; D possibly corresponds to TRBD1 (5 bases). This CDR3 is 16 amino acids long. CDR1 and CDR2 from the germline V gene are MNHGY and SVAAGI. V lost 6 bases to trimming and J lost 4 bases, with 21 bases between them.

This clonotype turned up a few times. This chain joins TRBV6-4 and TRBJ2-3, with 8 bases matching TRBD2. The CDR3 has 17 amino acids. Per the germline V gene, CDR1 is MRHNA and CDR2 is SNTAGT. J lost 2 bases, V lost 0 bases, and 7 bases had no gene match. The CDR3 sequence is CASSDSKLAGITDTQYF. The CDR3 DNA is TGTGCCAGCAGTGACTCCAAGCTAGCGGGCATCACAGATACGCAGTATTTT.

V is TRBV6-5 and J is TRBJ2-3; 7 nucleotides agree with TRBD2. J gave up 6 bases and V 0 bases, and 18 bases lay outside the gene matches. CDR1 is MNHEY and CDR2 is SVGAGI in the germline V gene. CDR3 size: 19 residues. Here the CDR3 reads CASSYSTVSSGTRLDTQYF. CDR3 sequence (DNA): TGTGCCAGCAGTTACTCGACGGTTAGCAGCGGGACTCGCTTGGATACGCAGTATTTT.

The chain combines TRBV5-1 with TRBJ2-5; the match to TRBD2 covers 11 bases. The CDR3 runs to 16 residues. Unmatched junction bases numbered 9, after V lost 4 bases and J lost 4 bases. The germline CDR1 and CDR2 sequences are SGHRS and YFSETQ. CDR3 region: CASSPSPGTSGETQYF. The DNA of the CDR3 is TGCGCCAGCAGCCCGAGTCCCGGGACTAGCGGAGAGACCCAGTACTTC.

This clonotype came up a few times. V is TRBV6-5 and J is TRBJ2-2; 7 nucleotides agree with TRBD1. The V segment lost 11 bases and the J segment 5 bases; nucleotides outside the gene matches: 8. The CDR3 loop spans 13 amino acids. Looked up from germline, CDR1 is MNHEY and CDR2 is SVGAGI. CDR3 sequence (DNA): TGTGCCGTTCAGGGGGATCGGACCGGGGAGCTGTTTTTT. Translation: CAVQGDRTGELFF.

V is TRBV4-2 and J is TRBJ2-7; D may be TRBD2 (5 bases). The CDR3 totals 13 residues. Between the trimmed V and J ends, which lost 4 bases and 6 bases, there was a span of 13 bases. The germline CDR1 and CDR2 sequences are LGHNA and YNFKEQ. Written as DNA, the CDR3 is TGTGCCAGCAGCCCGCGGACTGGGTTCGAGCAGTACTTC. Residues: CASSPRTGFEQYF.

This clonotype occurred a few times. V gene TRBV6-5 combines with J gene TRBJ1-1; maybe TRBD1 (6 bases). There are 15 residues in the CDR3. Trimming removed 2 bases from V and 1 base from J, with 11 bases in between. Germline V gene lookup returns CDR1 MNHEY and CDR2 SVGAGI. CDR3 residues: CASSYEGVGNTEAFF. The CDR3 DNA reads TGTGCCAGCAGTTACGAGGGGGTAGGGAACACTGAAGCTTTCTTT.

This clonotype was seen more than once but under ten times. The V call is TRBV12-3 or TRBV12-4, the J call TRBJ2-1; possibly TRBD1 for D (6 bases). V shed 6 bases and J shed 8 bases, with 26 bases lying between them. The CDR3 consists of 17 residues. CDR3 sequence: CASSNLAPRGPDYEQFF. The CDR3 bases are TGTGCCAGCAGCAACCTTGCCCCCAGGGGCCCGGATTATGAGCAGTTCTTC.

The rearrangement joins TRBV14 to TRBJ2-3; weak D call: TRBD1 (5 bases). Per the germline V gene, CDR1 is SGHDN and CDR2 is FVKESK. Trimming pared 1 base from V and 4 bases from J, leaving 9 bases between. This CDR3 spans 14 amino acids. The CDR3 DNA reads as TGTGCCAGCAGCCAAGCAACAGGCCCAGATACGCAGTATTTT. It encodes CASSQATGPDTQYF.

This clonotype was observed a handful of times. CDR3 DNA: TGTGCCAGCAGCCAACATAATGAGCAGTTCTTC. This encodes CASSQHNEQFF. The chain combines TRBV7-8 with TRBJ2-1, with D hard to call. Between the trimmed V and J ends, which lost 5 bases and 7 bases, there was a span of 6 bases. CDR1 and CDR2 (germline): SGHVS, FQNEAQ. This CDR3 is 11 amino acids long.